The clone carrying this TCR beta chain has a count of ten or more. The antigen is unknown. The data are from a study of identical twins. Whole-study findings and limits: Findings depended on cross-sectional statistics rather than tracking the same donors.

TCRdb analysed the 5' RACE reads with MiXCR anew, one entry per CDR3 protein. The table has 690,000 or so distinct CDR3 sequences, over 8.5% seen once. Trimming took off 4 bases at V and 4 bases at J, with 18 bases between the two ends. The CDR3 has 16 residues. These data also featured in a second study, about yellow fever vaccine responses in identical twins. According to that study: After vaccination, twins' T cell response reportedly seemed partly convergent, partly personalized.

Source material: PBMCs. The source is a woman under 30 in good health. The chain links TRBV12-3 or TRBV12-4 to TRBJ2-3; D call uncertain. CDR3 nucleotides: TGTGCCAGCAGTTCACTCGGACCCGCCCCTCCAGATACGCAGTATTTT. It encodes CASSSLGPAPPDTQYF.